Detailed here is one T cell receptor beta chain. Its antigen specificity is not known. No qualities accompany the bases; no much larger clone lies one base away. The data are from a study of T cell responses to AZD1222 COVID-19 vaccine (TCRdb year 2021). Study-level background: Because spike-specific TCR depth and breadth did not differ between the two schedules, AZD1222 recipients who got a second dose at roughly 4 weeks were pooled with those who got a second dose at roughly 12 weeks. A total of 233 trial participants underwent TCR sequencing, of whom about 210 had received two doses of AZD1222 and approximately 26 had received two doses of the MenACWY control vaccine. Enrollment into the trials was organized by age into subgroups of 18-55, 56-69 and 70-plus years, and those subgroups contained approximately 160, 26 and 62 TCR-sequenced participants, respectively. Overall results and qualifications from the work: In the small 56-69-year group, the increase in depth fell short of significance, most likely because of low power. Epitopes outside the regions mutated in the B.1.351 and B.1.1.7 variants were reportedly recognized by nearly half of the unique spike-specific TCRs. Participants were mostly white British and included more females than males, and it was suggested by the authors that clonal diversity may have been underestimated. Conclusions about previously exposed vaccinees were limited because only six AZD1222 recipients were SARS-CoV-2 seropositive at baseline. The vaccine-associated CD4 TCRs covered the entire spike protein, and the dominant responses fell in regions 160-218 and 743-854. Spike-specific TCR breadth and depth rose significantly after two AZD1222 doses compared with day 0 and with MenACWY recipients. Because no day 14 peak-response samples were available, repertoires were characterized only after the peak T cell response.

The CDR3 regions of human TCRbeta chains were analyzed by immunosequencing. The authors processed their data as follows. TCRs in the repertoires were matched against a reference library of SARS-CoV-2-specific TCRs that had been generated with the MIRA antigen-specificity platform. Breadth meant the fraction of unique TCRs that were SARS-CoV-2-associated, whereas depth meant the fraction of total T cells that were SARS-CoV-2-associated. Using the MIRA data, each spike-specific TCR was mapped to the spike region that the TCR reacts to and placed in a CD4 or CD8 class. Log10-transformed breadth and depth values were compared by one-way ANOVA with Sidak's multiple comparisons tests. TCRdb's version of the immuneACCESS table is confined to in-frame rearrangements and falls short of the full clone set. An unresolved V gene accounts for under half of the shortfall where checked; the remainder is of unknown origin. V and J calls and clone size follow that table, whereas D and trimming were derived from the DNA. This sample comprises about 100,000 clones, 85% to 90% of them detected only once. The ten largest clones add up to about 16% of the sample.

The sample's time point, from its label and the paper: baseline before first vaccination. Samples from vaccinated people were obtained from the UK trials COV001 and COV002, which included a single-blind randomized controlled phase 2/3 trial of AZD1222 (ChAdOx1 nCoV-19) in healthy adults. Trial participant PBMC samples were collected at day 0 and day 28 after the second dose for TCRbeta chain sequencing. According to the germline V gene, CDR1 reads LGHNA and CDR2 reads YNFKEQ. V is cut by 0 bases and J by 2 bases, and the space between the germline ends is 7 bases. The CDR3 goes from the cysteine to the phenylalanine over 14 residues. The read is trimmed to its CDR3 DNA, 42 bases read in frame from base 1.

The TCR sequence derives from an adult in good health. The input for sequencing was peripheral blood, taken on day 0 of AZD1222 vaccination. This chain joins TRBV4-2 to TRBJ1-2, with TRBD1 as a weak D call on 5 bases. The DNA sequence is TGTGCCAGCAGCCAAGACAGGGTGAACTATGGCTACACCTTC. Translated, this gives CASSQDRVNYGYTF.